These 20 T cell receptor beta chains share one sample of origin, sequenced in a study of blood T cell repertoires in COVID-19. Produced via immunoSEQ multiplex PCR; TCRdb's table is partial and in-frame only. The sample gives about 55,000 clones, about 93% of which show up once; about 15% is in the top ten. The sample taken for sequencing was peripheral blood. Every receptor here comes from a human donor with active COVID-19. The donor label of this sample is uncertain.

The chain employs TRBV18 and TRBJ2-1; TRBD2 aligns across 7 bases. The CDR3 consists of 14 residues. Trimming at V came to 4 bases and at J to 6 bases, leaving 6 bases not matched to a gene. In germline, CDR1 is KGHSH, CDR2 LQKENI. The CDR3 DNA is TGTGCCAGCTCACTCCGGGGGGTCCTCAATGAGCAGTTCTTC. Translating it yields CASSLRGVLNEQFF.

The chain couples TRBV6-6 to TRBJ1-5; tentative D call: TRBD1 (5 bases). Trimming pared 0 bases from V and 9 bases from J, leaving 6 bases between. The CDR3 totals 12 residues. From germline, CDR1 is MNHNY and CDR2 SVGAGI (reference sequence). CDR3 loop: CASSYSGGPQHF. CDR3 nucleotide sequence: TGTGCCAGCAGTTACTCCGGGGGGCCCCAGCATTTT.

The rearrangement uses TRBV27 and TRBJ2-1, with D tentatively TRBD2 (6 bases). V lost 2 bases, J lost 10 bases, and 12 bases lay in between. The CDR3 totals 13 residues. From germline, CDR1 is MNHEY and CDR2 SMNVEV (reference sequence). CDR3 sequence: CASSLRDSGEQFF. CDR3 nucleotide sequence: TGTGCCAGCAGTTTACGGGACTCCGGGGAGCAGTTCTTC.

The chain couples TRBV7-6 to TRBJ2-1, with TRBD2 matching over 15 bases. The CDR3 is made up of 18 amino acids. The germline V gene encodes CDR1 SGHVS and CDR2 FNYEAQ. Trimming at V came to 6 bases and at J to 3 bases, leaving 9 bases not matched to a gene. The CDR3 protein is CASRGLAGGGPRYNEQFF. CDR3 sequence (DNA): TGTGCCAGCAGGGGACTAGCGGGGGGCGGGCCCCGCTACAATGAGCAGTTCTTC.

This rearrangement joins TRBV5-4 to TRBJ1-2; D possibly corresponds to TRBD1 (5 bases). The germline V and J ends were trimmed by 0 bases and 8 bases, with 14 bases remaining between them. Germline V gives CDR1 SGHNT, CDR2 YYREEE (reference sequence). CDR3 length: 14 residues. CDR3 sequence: CASSLGRGEGGYTF. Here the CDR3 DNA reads TGTGCCAGCAGCTTGGGCCGGGGGGAAGGAGGCTACACCTTC.

CDR3 sequence (DNA): TGTGCCAGCAGCTTTCAAGGGACTAGGGTGAGCACTGAAGCTTTCTTT. This translates into CASSFQGTRVSTEAFF. The rearrangement links TRBV5-6 to TRBJ1-1; possible D gene TRBD1, 5 bases. Between the trimmed V and J ends, which lost 2 bases and 4 bases, there was a span of 18 bases. Germline V CDR1 and CDR2: SGHDT, YYEEEE. CDR3 size: 16 residues.

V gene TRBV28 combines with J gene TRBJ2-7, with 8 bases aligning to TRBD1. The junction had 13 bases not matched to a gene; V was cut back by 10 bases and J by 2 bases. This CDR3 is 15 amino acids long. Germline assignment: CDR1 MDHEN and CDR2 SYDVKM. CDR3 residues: CATIPLGQATYEQYF. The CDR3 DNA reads TGTGCCACCATACCCTTGGGACAGGCCACCTACGAGCAGTACTTC. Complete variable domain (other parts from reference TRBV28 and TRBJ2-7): DVKVTQSSRYLVKRTGEKVFLECVQDMDHENMFWYRQDPGLGLRLIYFSYDVKMKEKGDIPEGYSVSREKKERFSLILESASTNQTSMYLCATIPLGQATYEQYFGPGTRLTVT.

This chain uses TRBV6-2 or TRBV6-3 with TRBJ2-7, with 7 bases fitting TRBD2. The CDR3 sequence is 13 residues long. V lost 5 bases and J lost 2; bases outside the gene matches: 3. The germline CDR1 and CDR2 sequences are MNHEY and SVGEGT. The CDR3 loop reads CASSPGGTYEQYV. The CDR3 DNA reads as TGTGCCAGCAGTCCCGGGGGGACCTACGAGCAGTACGTC.

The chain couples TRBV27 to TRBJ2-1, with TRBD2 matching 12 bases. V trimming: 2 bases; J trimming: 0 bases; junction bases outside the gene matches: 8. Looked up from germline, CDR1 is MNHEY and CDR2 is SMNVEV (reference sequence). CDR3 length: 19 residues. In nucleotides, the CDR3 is TGTGCCAGCAGTTTAATAGGTGGGGGACTAGCGGGCTCCTACAATGAGCAGTTCTTC. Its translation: CASSLIGGGLAGSYNEQFF.

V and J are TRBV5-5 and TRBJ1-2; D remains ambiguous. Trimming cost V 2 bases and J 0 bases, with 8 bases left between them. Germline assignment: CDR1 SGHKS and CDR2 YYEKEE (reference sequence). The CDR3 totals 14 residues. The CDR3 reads CASSFGVSNYGYTF. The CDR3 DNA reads TGTGCCAGCAGCTTCGGGGTATCTAACTATGGCTACACCTTC.

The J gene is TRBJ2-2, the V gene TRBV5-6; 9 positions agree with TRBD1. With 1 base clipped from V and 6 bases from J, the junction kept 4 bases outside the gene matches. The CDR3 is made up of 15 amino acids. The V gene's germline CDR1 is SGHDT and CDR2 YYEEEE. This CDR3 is CASSLRDRDAGELFF. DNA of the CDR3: TGTGCCAGCAGCTTGAGGGACAGGGACGCCGGGGAGCTGTTTTTT.

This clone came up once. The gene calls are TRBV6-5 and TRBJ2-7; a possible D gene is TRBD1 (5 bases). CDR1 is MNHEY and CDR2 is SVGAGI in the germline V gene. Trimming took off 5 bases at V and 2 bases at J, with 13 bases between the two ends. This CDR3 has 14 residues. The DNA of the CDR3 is TGTGCCAGCAGTCAGACAGCTGGGGCCTACGAGCAGTACTTC. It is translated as CASSQTAGAYEQYF.

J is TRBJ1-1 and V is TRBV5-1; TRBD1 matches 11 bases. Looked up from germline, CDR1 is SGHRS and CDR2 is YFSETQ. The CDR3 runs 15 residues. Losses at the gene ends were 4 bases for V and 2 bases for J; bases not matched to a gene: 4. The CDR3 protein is CASSLGQGVNTEAFF. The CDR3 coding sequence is TGCGCCAGCAGCCTGGGACAGGGGGTAAACACTGAAGCTTTCTTT.

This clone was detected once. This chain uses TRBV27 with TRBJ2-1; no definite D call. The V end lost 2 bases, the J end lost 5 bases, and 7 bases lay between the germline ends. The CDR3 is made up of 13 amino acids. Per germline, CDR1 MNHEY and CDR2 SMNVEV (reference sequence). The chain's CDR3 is CASSLSLNNEQFF. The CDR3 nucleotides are TGTGCCAGCAGTTTAAGCCTTAACAATGAGCAGTTCTTC.

The CDR3 coding sequence is TGTGCCAGCAGCTCGGGGGGCCCCTTCCAGACCCAGTACTTC. This translates into CASSSGGPFQTQYF. The chain carries TRBV7-2 and TRBJ2-5, with D maybe TRBD2 (7 bases). V was clipped by 4 bases and J by 6 bases, with 15 bases between them. Germline assignment: CDR1 SGHTA and CDR2 FQGNSA. The CDR3 totals 14 residues.

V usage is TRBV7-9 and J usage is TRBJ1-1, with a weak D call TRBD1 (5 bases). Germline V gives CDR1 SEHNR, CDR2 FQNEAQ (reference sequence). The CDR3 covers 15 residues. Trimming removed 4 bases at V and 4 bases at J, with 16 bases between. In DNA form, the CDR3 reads TGTGCCAGCAGCTCGGTGGAGCCAGGGCTCACTGAAGCTTTCTTT. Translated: CASSSVEPGLTEAFF. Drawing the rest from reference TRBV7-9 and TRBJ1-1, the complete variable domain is DTGVSQNPRHKITKRGQNVTFRCDPISEHNRLYWYRQTLGQGPEFLTYFQNEAQLEKSRLLSDRFSAERPKGSFSTLEIQRTEQGDSAMYLCASSSVEPGLTEAFFGQGTRLTVV.

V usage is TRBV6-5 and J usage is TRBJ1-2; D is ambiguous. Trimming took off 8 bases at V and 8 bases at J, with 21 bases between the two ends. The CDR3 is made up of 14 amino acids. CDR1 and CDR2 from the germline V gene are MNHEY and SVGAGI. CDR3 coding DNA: TGTGCCAGCTCCCCGCGGGCACCCCTGGGGGGCTACACCTTC. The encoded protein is CASSPRAPLGGYTF.

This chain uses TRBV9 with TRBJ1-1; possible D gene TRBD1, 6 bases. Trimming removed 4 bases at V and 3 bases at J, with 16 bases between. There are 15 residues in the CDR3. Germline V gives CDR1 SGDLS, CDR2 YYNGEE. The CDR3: CASSTSLSGDTEAFF. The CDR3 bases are TGTGCCAGCAGCACCTCCCTCTCAGGGGACACTGAAGCTTTCTTT.

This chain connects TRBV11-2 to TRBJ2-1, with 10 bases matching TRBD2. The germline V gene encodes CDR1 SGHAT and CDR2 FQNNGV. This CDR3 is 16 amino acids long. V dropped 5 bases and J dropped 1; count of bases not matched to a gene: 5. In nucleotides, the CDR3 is TGTGCCAGCAGCATTAGGACTAGCGGATCCTACAATGAGCAGTTCTTC. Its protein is CASSIRTSGSYNEQFF.

Here the CDR3 DNA reads TGTGCCATCAGGACGGGGACAGATACGCAGTATTTT. Translated, it gives CAIRTGTDTQYF. The J gene is TRBJ2-3, the V gene TRBV10-3, with D maybe TRBD2 (5 bases). CDR3 size: 12 residues. Germline V gene sequence: CDR1 ENHRY, CDR2 SYGVKD. The V gene lost 6 bases and the J gene lost 3 bases, with 7 bases spanning the gap.